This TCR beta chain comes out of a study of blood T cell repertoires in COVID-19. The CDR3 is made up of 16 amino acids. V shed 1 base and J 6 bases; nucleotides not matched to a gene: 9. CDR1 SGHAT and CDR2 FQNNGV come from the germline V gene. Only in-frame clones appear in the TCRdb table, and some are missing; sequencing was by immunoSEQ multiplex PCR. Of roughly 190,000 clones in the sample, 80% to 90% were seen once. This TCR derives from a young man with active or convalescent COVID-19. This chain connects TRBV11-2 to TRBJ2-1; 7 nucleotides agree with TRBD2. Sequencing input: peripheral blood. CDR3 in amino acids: CASSLVFWASGNEQFF. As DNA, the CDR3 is TGTGCCAGCAGCTTAGTCTTTTGGGCTAGCGGCAATGAGCAGTTCTTC. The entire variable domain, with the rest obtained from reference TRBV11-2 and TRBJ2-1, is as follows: EAGVAQSPRYKIIEKRQSVAFWCNPISGHATLYWYQQILGQGPKLLIQFQNNGVVDDSQLPKDRFSAERLKGVDSTLKIQPAKLEDSAVYLCASSLVFWASGNEQFFGPGTRLTVL.